Listed below are T cell receptor beta chains from one sample, sequenced in a study of shared clonotypes between healthy human individuals. Sequencing was performed with immunoSEQ multiplex PCR; in TCRdb, only in-frame clones are kept and a portion is missing. The table lists hundreds of thousands of clones, more than 70% of them singletons. Source material: PBMCs. The receptors shown here come from a woman between 40 and 55 years old in good health. Some clones in this sample may be carry-over from other donors' samples. Both conserved end residues are part of each CDR3. A D gene is named only where the DNA matches it firmly. Clone size is stated in some rows and not others, as once, few, many or a class when expanded.

>.|TRBJ1-4|TRBV5-1|.
CASSWEPHPEKLFF
TGCGCCAGCAGCTGGGAACCTCACCCGGAAAAACTGTTTTTT
>.|TRBJ2-5|TRBV7-2|.
CASSLEPIYGQYF
TGTGCCAGCAGCTTAGAACCGATTTATGGGCAGTACTTC
>.|TRBJ1-4|TRBV28|.
CASSLVSEKLFF
TGTGCCAGCAGTTTAGTCTCTGAAAAACTGTTTTTT
>once|TRBJ2-5|TRBV10-3|TRBD2
CAIRGRLAGDETQYF
TGTGCCATCAGGGGGAGACTAGCGGGAGACGAGACCCAGTACTTC
>many|TRBJ2-5|TRBV14|.
CASSSRVGETQYF
TGTGCCAGCAGTTCCAGGGTGGGAGAGACCCAGTACTTC
>once|TRBJ2-7|TRBV6-1|.
CASNRETLYEQYF
TGTGCCAGCAACCGGGAGACCCTTTACGAGCAGTACTTC
>many|TRBJ1-5|TRBV7-7|.
CASSANRDQPQHF
TGTGCTAGCAGCGCCAACAGGGATCAGCCCCAGCATTTT
>.|TRBJ1-2|TRBV19|TRBD1
CASSAGTGGNYGYTF
TGTGCCAGTAGTGCTGGGACAGGGGGTAACTATGGCTACACCTTC
>.|TRBJ1-4|TRBV7-2|.
CASSQTGAQAGEKLFF
TGTGCCAGCAGCCAAACCGGGGCTCAGGCGGGTGAAAAACTGTTTTTT
>.|TRBJ2-7|TRBV9|TRBD2
CASSVGSGSYYEQYF
TGTGCCAGCAGCGTAGGTAGCGGGAGCTACTACGAGCAGTACTTC
>.|TRBJ2-7|TRBV9|TRBD1
CASSVDGQGLNEQYF
TGTGCCAGCAGCGTAGATGGACAGGGGCTCAACGAGCAGTACTTC
>few|TRBJ2-2|TRBV28|.
CASSSPNTGELFF
TGTGCCAGCAGTTCCCCGAACACCGGGGAGCTGTTTTTT
>.|TRBJ2-1|TRBV5-1|.
CASSLSREQFF
TGCGCCAGCAGCTTGAGTCGAGAGCAGTTCTTC
>.|TRBJ2-2|TRBV7-3|.
CASSLIPSVQRELFF
TGTGCCAGCAGCCTCATCCCCAGCGTCCAACGGGAGCTGTTTTTT
>.|TRBJ1-2|TRBV19|.
CASSTTERGAGGYTF
TGTGCCAGTAGTACCACCGAAAGGGGAGCCGGGGGCTACACCTTC
>.|TRBJ2-3|TRBV6-1|TRBD2
CASSDGGRAGTDTQYF
TGTGCCAGCAGTGACGGCGGGAGGGCCGGCACAGATACGCAGTATTTT
>.|TRBJ1-1|TRBV18|TRBD1
CASSPGTGGVLNTEAFF
TGTGCCAGCTCACCTGGGACAGGAGGGGTGTTGAACACTGAAGCTTTCTTT
>.|TRBJ1-6|TRBV15|.
CATSRVVLAPLHF
TGTGCCACCAGCAGAGTTGTCTTAGCACCCCTCCACTTT
>.|TRBJ1-1|TRBV5-1|TRBD1
CASSMGQGTEAFF
TGCGCCAGCAGCATGGGACAGGGCACTGAAGCTTTCTTT
>.|TRBJ2-6|TRBV10-1|.
CARIAQSRANVLTF
TGCGCCAGGATCGCACAAAGTCGGGCCAACGTCCTGACTTTC
>.|TRBJ1-2|TRBV7-2|.
CASSPQGYYGYTF
TGTGCCAGCAGCCCCCAGGGATACTATGGCTACACCTTC
>.|TRBJ2-3|TRBV28|.
CASSLAGSTDTQYF
TGTGCCAGCAGTTTAGCGGGAAGCACAGATACGCAGTATTTT
>few|TRBJ2-3|TRBV5-4|.
CASSVGEANAQYF
TGTGCCAGCAGCGTGGGTGAGGCTAATGCGCAGTATTTT
>.|TRBJ2-1|TRBV7-9|.
CASSRLRLGLEEQFF
TGTGCCAGCAGCCGCCTGAGGCTAGGACTTGAGGAGCAGTTCTTC
>.|TRBJ1-5|TRBV5-1|TRBD1
CASSLGQGSQPQHF
TGCGCCAGCAGCTTGGGACAGGGCAGTCAGCCCCAGCATTTT
>few|TRBJ1-4|TRBV2|TRBD1
CASSDPGQGMSEKLFF
TGTGCCAGCAGTGACCCGGGACAGGGGATGAGTGAAAAACTGTTTTTT
>.|TRBJ2-1|TRBV4-1|TRBD1
CASSQFVPGQGINEQFF
TGCGCCAGCAGCCAATTCGTACCGGGACAGGGAATCAATGAGCAGTTCTTC
>.|TRBJ2-1|TRBV19|.
CASSRGVGKNYNEQFF
TGTGCCAGTAGTAGAGGGGTGGGGAAAAACTACAATGAGCAGTTCTTC
>.|TRBJ1-4|TRBV5-1|.
CASSETANEKLFF
TGCGCCAGCAGCGAGACTGCAAATGAAAAACTGTTTTTT
>.|TRBJ2-5|TRBV6-1|.
CASSIPGRQETQYF
TGTGCCAGCAGTATACCGGGACGACAAGAGACCCAGTACTTC
>few|TRBJ2-2|TRBV18|.
CASSGTNTGELFF
TGTGCCAGCTCAGGGACGAACACCGGGGAGCTGTTTTTT
>.|TRBJ2-7|TRBV11-2|.
CASSAFFYEQYF
TGTGCCAGCAGCGCTTTCTTCTACGAGCAGTACTTC
>few|TRBJ2-3|TRBV6-4|.
CASSGASTDTQYF
TGTGCCAGCAGCGGGGCTAGCACAGATACGCAGTATTTT
>.|TRBJ2-1|TRBV18|TRBD2
CASSPLAGANEQFF
TGTGCCAGCTCACCCCTAGCGGGGGCCAATGAGCAGTTCTTC
>few|TRBJ2-7|TRBV15|.
CATSRVGYEQYF
TGTGCCACCAGCAGAGTAGGGTACGAGCAGTACTTC
>once|TRBJ2-7|TRBV2|TRBD1
CASSVWTGRSSYEQYF
TGTGCCAGCAGTGTTTGGACAGGCAGAAGCTCCTACGAGCAGTACTTC
>once|TRBJ2-7|TRBV5-1|.
CASSLDLGVSWEQYF
TGCGCCAGCAGCTTGGATTTGGGAGTATCATGGGAGCAGTACTTC
>.|TRBJ2-1|TRBV27|TRBD2
CASSLWSSGGYNEQFF
TGTGCCAGCAGTTTATGGAGCAGCGGGGGCTACAATGAGCAGTTCTTC
>.|TRBJ1-5|TRBV2|TRBD1
CASWTGAGQPQHF
TGTGCCAGCTGGACAGGGGCAGGTCAGCCCCAGCATTTT